The clone carrying this T cell receptor beta chain was found many times. Its antigen is not known. This record comes from a study of T cell repertoires in cytomegalovirus infection. TCRdb reprocessed the reads via MiXCR and lists one record per CDR3 protein. The table has about 130,000 distinct CDR3 sequences, approximately 9.2% seen once. The J segment lost 6 bases and the V segment lost 5 bases, leaving 10 bases of the junction unmatched. Germline CDR1 MNHEY, CDR2 SVGAGI. This CDR3 has 15 residues. Notes on the study in general: The cumulative frequency of public TCR beta families identified carriers of CMV plus the relevant HLA.

This sequence was found in a human donor in good health (CMV status not recorded). Some clones in this sample may be carry-over from other donors' samples. The gene calls are TRBV6-5 and TRBJ2-3; TRBD2 matches at 8 bases. Input material: PBMCs. The CDR3 DNA reads TGTGCCAGCAGTCGGGGGGGGATGAACACGGATACGCAGTATTTT. Protein sequence: CASSRGGMNTDTQYF.